These 11 T cell receptor beta chains were sequenced from one sample in a study of Ad26.COV2.S vaccination and SARS-CoV-2 variants. Assay: immunoSEQ multiplex PCR; the TCRdb copy retains only in-frame clones and omits some. The table has around 420,000 clones, approximately 88% seen once. The treatment: about 20 received Ad26.COV2.S at low or high dose, single or two shots; several received placebo; per-sample allocation not given. Following the first vaccine or placebo injection, samples were taken on day 63. Sequencing used peripheral blood, obtained in a trial of Ad26.COV2.S vaccine versus placebo. Every receptor here comes from a person aged 18 to 65 who received the Ad26.COV2.S COVID-19 vaccine or a placebo.

The rearrangement joins TRBV7-2 to TRBJ1-2, with 8 bases fitting TRBD1. V lost 1 base and J lost 4; bases outside the gene matches: 8. The CDR3 has 16 amino acids. The V gene's germline CDR1 is SGHTA and CDR2 FQGNSA. In nucleotides, the CDR3 is TGTGCCAGCAGCTTAGGGTGGACAGGGACATCCTATGGCTACACCTTC. It yields the protein CASSLGWTGTSYGYTF.

This clone was counted only a few times. The chain carries TRBV15 and TRBJ1-1; D unclear. Trimming pared 2 bases from V and 5 bases from J, leaving 18 bases between. In germline, CDR1 is LNHNV, CDR2 YYDKDF (reference sequence). The CDR3 loop spans 16 amino acids. Here the CDR3 reads CATSRRSYGPSTEAFF. The CDR3 DNA sequence: TGTGCCACCAGCAGACGGAGTTATGGCCCGTCGACTGAAGCTTTCTTT.

The V and J genes are TRBV6-5 and TRBJ2-1; tentatively, D is TRBD1 (6 bases). CDR1 and CDR2 from the germline V gene are MNHEY and SVGAGI. Trimming removed 5 bases at V and 4 bases at J, with 12 bases between. The CDR3 spans 14 residues. The CDR3 loop reads CASSLGTSYNEQFF. As DNA, the CDR3 is TGTGCCAGCAGTCTCGGGACATCGTACAATGAGCAGTTCTTC.

The J gene is TRBJ1-6, the V gene TRBV9, with 8 bases lining up with TRBD1. Trimming removed 1 base from V and 11 bases from J; junction bases left unmatched: 2. The CDR3 contains 13 residues. CDR1 and CDR2 (germline): SGDLS, YYNGEE. This CDR3 reads CASSVQGQAPLHF. As DNA, the CDR3 is TGTGCCAGCAGCGTACAGGGACAGGCACCCCTCCACTTT.

The chain has TRBV3-1 (or the pseudogene TRBV3-2) and TRBJ2-7; 9 bases fit TRBD2. The CDR3 is 16 amino acids. Germline CDR1 is LGHDT and CDR2 is YNNKEL (reference sequence). J was trimmed by 4 bases and V by 3 bases; bases with no gene match: 10. The chain's CDR3 is CASSQMPAGGVYEQYF. The CDR3 nucleotides read TGTGCCAGCAGCCAGATGCCGGCGGGGGGGGTATACGAGCAGTACTTC.

The chain is built from TRBV28 and TRBJ2-1; D is undetermined. CDR1 and CDR2 (germline): MDHEN, SYDVKM. The CDR3 spans 13 residues. Trimming removed 6 bases at V and 4 bases at J, with 10 bases between. The CDR3 here is CASSLDGYNEQFF. The CDR3 nucleotides are TGTGCCAGCAGCCTCGACGGGTACAATGAGCAGTTCTTC.

The chain carries TRBV7-2 and TRBJ1-2; D not resolved. The CDR3 length is 19 residues. Per the germline V gene, CDR1 is SGHTA and CDR2 is FQGNSA. The V gene lost 1 base and the J gene lost 5 bases, with 26 bases spanning the gap. CDR3 sequence: CASSLVGSFPAEVKYGYTF. The CDR3 coding sequence is TGTGCCAGCAGCTTAGTTGGTTCCTTCCCCGCGGAGGTGAAATATGGCTACACCTTC.

This rearrangement joins TRBV19 to TRBJ2-6, with D tentatively TRBD1 or TRBD2 (6 bases each). CDR1 is LNHDA and CDR2 is SQIVND in the germline V gene (reference sequence). This CDR3 contains 16 residues. Trimming cost V 4 bases and J 2 bases, with 12 bases left between them. CDR3 in DNA: TGTGCCAGTAGTAGATACAGGGAGGCTGGGGCCAACGTCCTGACTTTC. It yields the protein CASSRYREAGANVLTF. Full variable domain (outside the CDR3, taken from reference TRBV19 and TRBJ2-6): DGGITQSPKYLFRKEGQNVTLSCEQNLNHDAMYWYRQDPGQGLRLIYYSQIVNDFQKGDIAEGYSVSREKKESFPLTVTSAQKNPTAFYLCASSRYREAGANVLTFGAGSRLTVL.

V usage is TRBV6-5 and J usage is TRBJ2-7; D not certain. The germline V gene encodes CDR1 MNHEY and CDR2 SVGAGI. V shed 0 bases and J shed 6 bases, with 6 bases lying between them. The CDR3 loop spans 12 amino acids. CDR3 loop: CASSYSSAEQYF. The CDR3 DNA is TGTGCCAGCAGTTACTCGTCGGCCGAGCAGTACTTC.

This clone was seen a single time. The chain uses TRBV12-3 or TRBV12-4 and TRBJ1-2; no definite D call. The CDR3 loop spans 13 amino acids. V lost 2 bases and J lost 8, with 12 bases in between. The CDR3 loop reads CASSLSSEWGYTF. The CDR3 region has the DNA TGTGCCAGCAGTTTATCCAGCGAATGGGGCTACACCTTC.

The chain carries TRBV4-1 and TRBJ1-2; D is possibly TRBD1 (6 bases). The CDR3 has 15 amino acids. Germline V gene data show CDR1 as MGHRA and CDR2 as YSYEKL. V was trimmed by 0 bases and J by 4 bases, leaving 12 bases between them. Here the CDR3 reads CASSQDRGTSYGYTF. As DNA, the CDR3 is TGCGCCAGCAGCCAAGATAGGGGGACCTCCTATGGCTACACCTTC.